A selection of T cell receptor beta chains follows, all from one sample in a study of Ad26.COV2.S vaccination and SARS-CoV-2 variants. Clones were sequenced by immunoSEQ multiplex PCR, and TCRdb holds only the in-frame ones, with some missing. Of approximately 480,000 clones in the sample, roughly 85% were seen once. Sequenced material: peripheral blood, taken in a trial of Ad26.COV2.S vaccine versus placebo. Source of these receptors: a person between 18 and 59 years old who received the Ad26.COV2.S COVID-19 vaccine or a placebo. The CDR3 runs from the conserved cysteine through the conserved F or W. The D gene is left open where the match is weak. Not every row has a clone size; where given, it reads once, few, many or a size class.

>TRBV28|NA|NA|TRBJ2-7
TGTGCCAGCAGCCTGACACCAACCGAGCAGTACTTC
CASSLTPTEQYF
>TRBV10-1|NA|NA|TRBJ2-2
TGCGCCAGCACCCTTCTGGGCCACGGGACCGGGGAGCTGTTTTTT
CASTLLGHGTGELFF
>TRBV4-3|NA|NA|TRBJ2-7
TGCGCCAGCAGCCGGGGTAGCTCCTACGAGCAGTACTTC
CASSRGSSYEQYF
>TRBV11-2|NA|NA|TRBJ2-5
TGTGCCAGCAGCTCCAATCGCGAGACCCAGTACTTC
CASSSNRETQYF
>TRBV14|TRBD1|NA|TRBJ1-4
TGTGCCAGCAGCCAAACGACAGGGTTTAATGAAAAACTGTTTTTT
CASSQTTGFNEKLFF
>TRBV6-2/TRBV6-3|NA|once|TRBJ2-7
TGTGCCAGCAGCTCCACCTCCTACGAGCAGTACTTC
CASSSTSYEQYF
>TRBV6-6|NA|once|TRBJ2-7
TGTGCCAGCAGTGATCCGGGCGGCGTCTCCTACGAGCAGTACTTC
CASSDPGGVSYEQYF
>TRBV18|NA|NA|TRBJ1-1
TGTGCCAGCTCAGCCACAGGGAACACTGAAGCTTTCTTT
CASSATGNTEAFF
>TRBV6-5|NA|NA|TRBJ2-2
TGTGCCAGCAGTTATCGTCCCGATTCCACCGGGGAGCTGTTTTTT
CASSYRPDSTGELFF
>TRBV5-4|NA|NA|TRBJ2-3
TGTGCCAGCAGCCCCCCTCGGGGGAGTGGGGCAGATACGCAGTATTTT
CASSPPRGSGADTQYF
>TRBV7-2|TRBD1|NA|TRBJ2-7
TGTGCCAGCAGCTTATCCAGGGGGTCCTACGAGCAGTACTTC
CASSLSRGSYEQYF
>TRBV28|NA|NA|TRBJ1-2
TGTGCCAGCAGTTTATACCCCCTGGGACCTGGCTACACCTTC
CASSLYPLGPGYTF
>TRBV9|NA|NA|TRBJ1-2
TGTGCCAGCAGCGTAGTCCCCCCGGATAACTATGGCTACACCTTC
CASSVVPPDNYGYTF
>TRBV4-3|NA|NA|TRBJ1-6
TGCGCCAGCAGCCGGACGAGGGTGGGGACCAATTCACCCCTCCACTTT
CASSRTRVGTNSPLHF
>TRBV27|TRBD2|few|TRBJ2-6
TGTGCCAGCAGTTTGGGCCAGGGAGGGTATGCTGGGGCCAACGTCCTGACTTTC
CASSLGQGGYAGANVLTF
>TRBV15|NA|NA|TRBJ1-1
TGTGCCACCAGCAGAAGGGTTGAGACCACTGAAGCTTTCTTT
CATSRRVETTEAFF
>TRBV6-2/TRBV6-3|NA|NA|TRBJ2-1
TGTGCCAGCAGTATACCGGACCCACGAGGGGAGCAGTTCTTC
CASSIPDPRGEQFF
>TRBV6-5|NA|NA|TRBJ1-1
TGTGCCAGCAGTTCCCGGCGGGGCGAGGCTGAAGCTTTCTTT
CASSSRRGEAEAFF
>TRBV5-5|TRBD1|once|TRBJ2-3
TGTGCCAGCAGCTTGGGACAGGGGATCACAGATACGCAGTATTTT
CASSLGQGITDTQYF
>TRBV5-1|NA|NA|TRBJ2-7
TGCGCCAGCAGAAACCAGGGGGTTGCGGGGGAGCAGTACTTC
CASRNQGVAGEQYF
>TRBV2|NA|NA|TRBJ1-5
TGTGCCAGCAGCGGGTTTCGACAGGTCCAGCCCCAGCATTTT
CASSGFRQVQPQHF
>TRBV15|NA|NA|TRBJ2-4
TGTGCCACCAGCAGAGAACAGGGTCGGAAAAACATTCAGTACTTC
CATSREQGRKNIQYF
>TRBV5-4|TRBD1|NA|TRBJ2-1
TGTGCCAGCAGCATGCCGGGACAGGGGGCGCGTGGGCAGTTCTTC
CASSMPGQGARGQFF
>TRBV21-1|NA|NA|TRBJ2-7
TGTGCCAGCAGCAAAGAACCTAGCGGGAGAACCACTGGAGACGGGTACGAGCAGTACTTC
CASSKEPSGRTTGDGYEQYF
>TRBV28|TRBD1|NA|TRBJ2-7
TGTGCCAGCAGCACCGACAGGGCTGGCTCCTACGAGCAGTACTTC
CASSTDRAGSYEQYF
>TRBV4-3|NA|NA|TRBJ1-1
TGCGCCAGCAGCCAATACCGGAGCACTGAAGCTTTCTTT
CASSQYRSTEAFF
>TRBV6-5|NA|NA|TRBJ1-2
TGTGCCAGCAAGAAGTCACTCTATGGCTACACCTTC
CASKKSLYGYTF
>TRBV7-2|NA|NA|TRBJ2-5
TGTGCCAGCAGCTTAGCGCTGGGGGCCCAAGAGACCCAGTACTTC
CASSLALGAQETQYF
>TRBV30|NA|once|TRBJ2-5
TGTGCCTGGGCCGGGAGTAAAGAGACCCAGTACTTC
CAWAGSKETQYF
>TRBV5-4|TRBD2|NA|TRBJ2-6
TGTGCCAGCAGCCCCGGGACTAGCGGCTCTGGGGCCAACGTCCTGACTTTC
CASSPGTSGSGANVLTF
>TRBV4-3|NA|NA|TRBJ1-1
TGCGCCAGCAGTCAAACAGGGAACTCTGAAGCTTTCTTT
CASSQTGNSEAFF
>TRBV29-1|NA|NA|TRBJ2-7
TGCAGCGGTGGCCGAGAGTTCGAGCAGTACTTC
CSGGREFEQYF
>TRBV5-4|TRBD2|NA|TRBJ2-7
TGTGCCAGCAGCCCAGGGACTAGCGGGACAGTCGAGCAGTACTTC
CASSPGTSGTVEQYF
>TRBV7-2|TRBD1|NA|TRBJ1-2
TGTGCCAGCAGCCTCGGACAGGGGGCCGCACCCTTCGGTGGTCTTGGCTACACCTTC
CASSLGQGAAPFGGLGYTF
>TRBV13|NA|few|TRBJ1-3
TGTGCCAGCAGCTTAGGAAACACCATATATTTT
CASSLGNTIYF
>TRBV30|NA|once|TRBJ1-2
TGTGCCTGGAGTGTGGAGTGGGACTATGGCTACACCTTC
CAWSVEWDYGYTF
>TRBV11-2|NA|NA|TRBJ1-2
TGTGCCAGCAGCCGGGGGTTCTCGTCGAATGACTATGGCTACACCTTC
CASSRGFSSNDYGYTF